Sequencing of this TCR beta chain was carried out in a study of control samples from healthy donors and cancer patients (dated by TCRdb to 2019 to 2021). As regards this clone: What antigen it recognizes has not been identified. Nothing much larger sits one base from this clone, and base qualities are not available.

Library creation used the immunoSEQ multiplex PCR assay. The source is immuneACCESS, and TCRdb retained only in-frame sequences with V and J called. Part of the clones is not carried over; for the studies checked, unresolved V genes explain less than half of this, and the remainder is unexplained. This sample gives about 100,000 clones in total; approximately 84% of them show up just once. Jointly, the top ten make up under 8.5% of the sample. The sequencing input was blood. The sequence was collected from a man aged 18-30 years in good health.

The CDR3 loop reads CASSWLMNTEAFF. Read as DNA, the sequence is TGTGCCAGCAGCTGGTTAATGAACACTGAAGCTTTCTTT. The rearrangement combines TRBV6-5 with TRBJ1-1; the D gene cannot be named for sure. From its cysteine to its phenylalanine, the CDR3 spans 13 amino acids. The DNA shown is the 39-base CDR3, in frame from base 1. Cut back by 6 bases and 0 bases, the V and J ends lie 8 bases apart. Reading the germline V gene gives CDR1 MNHEY and CDR2 SVGAGI.